This T cell receptor beta chain was profiled in a study of Ad26.COV2.S vaccination and SARS-CoV-2 variants. Whole-study context: Enrollment placed the donor in the COV1001 Ad26.COV2.S trial arm. Donor got 5x10^10 or 1x10^11 viral particles of Ad26.COV2.S. Overall study findings and caveats: It was reported that spike-specific CD8+ and CD4+ T cell responses were substantially broad after vaccination.

Treatment here: roughly 18 received Ad26.COV2.S at low or high dose, single or two shots; 5 received placebo; per-sample allocation not given. On day 63 after the first injection, vaccine and placebo recipients gave samples. The vaccine antigen was prefusion-stabilized Wuhan SARS-CoV-2 spike. The data were produced by immunoSEQ multiplex PCR, yet TCRdb's version contains in-frame clones alone and is incomplete. The sample yields about 400,000 clones, 83% seen once. From germline, CDR1 is LGHNT and CDR2 FRNRAP. The CDR3 spans 14 residues. The V end lost 0 bases, the J end lost 5 bases, and 8 bases lay between the germline ends. Comment on this clone: Its specificity is unknown.

The chain uses TRBV12-5 and TRBJ1-5; a possible D gene is TRBD1 (5 bases). The clonotype comes from a person aged 18-65 years who received the Ad26.COV2.S COVID-19 vaccine or a placebo. The sample here was peripheral blood, taken in a trial of Ad26.COV2.S vaccine versus placebo. The CDR3 sequence: CASGLVDSYQPQHF. The CDR3 DNA reads TGTGCTAGTGGTTTGGTCGACAGTTATCAGCCCCAGCATTTT.